The sequence of this T cell receptor (beta chain) was determined in a study of breast tumors, draining lymph nodes, adjacent tissues. Comment on this clonotype: The antigen remains unidentified.

General study findings and limits: Data only fit, rather than demonstrated, lymph node origin of most tumor T cells.

TCRdb reprocessed the multiplex PCR reads via MiXCR and lists one record per CDR3 protein. Of some 200,000 distinct CDR3 sequences in the sample, about 32% were seen once. V dropped 6 bases and J dropped 2 bases, with 12 bases sitting between them. Germline assignment: CDR1 DFQATT and CDR2 SNEGSKA (reference sequence). The CDR3 has 13 amino acids. Breast cancer patients provided tissue from their axillary draining lymph nodes. The sample consisted of axillary lymph node tissue. The source is a female donor with breast cancer. Some clones in this sample may be carry-over from other donors' samples. The chain has TRBV20-1 and TRBJ2-3, with D unresolved. CDR3 amino acids: CSATKPLTDTQYF. The CDR3 region has the DNA TGCAGTGCAACCAAGCCCCTCACAGATACGCAGTATTTT.